This TCR beta chain was obtained from a study of graft-versus-host responses after intestinal transplantation. Overall study context: Every recipient had anti-thymocyte globulin induction and three to four years of tacrolimus plus steroids.

The germline CDR1 and CDR2 sequences are SGHDT and YYEEEE. The CDR3 loop spans 13 amino acids. V was trimmed by 4 bases and J by 6 bases, leaving 13 bases between them. Clones were read by immunoSEQ multiplex PCR, and TCRdb kept only the in-frame ones, dropping some. The sample includes tens of thousands of clones, roughly 91% of them seen just once. Worth noting for this clone: What it binds is unknown.

The rearrangement links TRBV5-6 to TRBJ1-1; D call uncertain. This receptor was taken from a human donor who received an intestinal transplant. The starting material was unstimulated CD8+ T cells sorted from spleen or lymph node cells, obtained before intestinal transplant. In DNA, the CDR3 is TGTGCCAGCAGCCGGACGGCGAGGGCTGAAGCTTTCTTT. Translated: CASSRTARAEAFF.